This T cell receptor beta chain stems from a study of T-cell memory formation after mild COVID-19. Study findings and constraints: Whereas later expanders leaned CD4+, clones contracting day 15 to 85 showed a balanced CD4/CD8 makeup. Some responding clones appeared in pre-infection memory, suggesting cross-reactive memory joined. Confirmation was lacking for SARS-CoV-2 specificity of second-wave clones that peaked on day 37.

By frequency in the sample, this clonotype is medium-sized. Its target is not known. TCRdb analysed the 5' RACE reads with MiXCR anew, one entry per CDR3 protein. The repertoire consists of some 50,000 distinct CDR3 sequences, with approximately 12% occurring once and the leading ten covering around 26%. The sample consisted of PBMCs or a T cell subset sorted from them (not recorded which). The TCR was taken from a man between 18 and 35 years old who had mild COVID-19 (a few samples of this study predate the infection). Cell type and time point are not known.

CDR3 in amino acids: CASSVGTGGQPQHF. CDR3 DNA sequence: TGTGCCAGCAGCGTAGGGACAGGGGGACAGCCCCAGCATTTT. The chain has TRBV11-2 and TRBJ1-5; 11 positions agree with TRBD1. The CDR3 is 14 residues long. Germline V CDR1 and CDR2: SGHAT, FQNNGV. J lost 7 bases, V lost 5 bases, and 4 bases had no gene match.